The following is a TCR beta chain sequence with its context. Its target is not known. The sample comes from a study of cytomegalovirus exposure and HLA in healthy donors. Study-level results: The productive fraction for most TCR beta V segments was about 90% or about 30% in an earlier analysis. Most TCR sequences were rare, but some public TCRs occurred in many donors.

Primers: 60 Vbeta forward and 13 Jbeta reverse. Sequencing was performed with immunoSEQ multiplex PCR; in TCRdb, only in-frame clones are kept and a portion is missing. The repertoire consists of about 82,000 clones, with 70% to 75% occurring once and the leading ten covering over 5%. The CDR3 loop spans 13 amino acids. The germline V gene encodes CDR1 SGHAT and CDR2 FQNNGV. Trimming at V came to 2 bases and at J to 6 bases, leaving 3 bases not matched to a gene. The sample consisted of PBMCs. The J gene is TRBJ1-1, the V gene TRBV11-2, with TRBD1 matching over 7 bases. This TCR came from a woman between 45 and 65 years old in good health and CMV-seropositive. The CDR3 loop is CASSLWTGAEAFF. DNA for the CDR3: TGTGCCAGCAGCTTATGGACAGGCGCTGAAGCTTTCTTT.